The TCR beta chain described here comes from a study of blood T cell repertoires in COVID-19. Germline trimming cut 4 bases from V and 4 bases from J; bases unmatched to any gene: 13. CDR3 length: 18 amino acids. The V gene's germline CDR1 is LGHDT and CDR2 YNNKEL (reference sequence). Per the original data handling: The assay estimated nucleated cells by amplifying reference gene primers. Libraries were prepared by immunoSEQ multiplex PCR; TCRdb keeps only in-frame clonotypes and omits some of them. V and J calls and clone size follow that table, whereas D and trimming were derived from the DNA. The repertoire includes about 180,000 clones, around 86% of them detected once, and 7% to 10% sits in the top ten.

This TCR was sampled from a woman in her 30s who had recovered from COVID-19. The J gene is TRBJ2-3, the V gene TRBV3-1 (or the pseudogene TRBV3-2); 11 nucleotides align to TRBD2. Sequencing used PBMCs or T cells enriched from blood (not recorded which). The CDR3 is CASSPTSSGRALSDTQYF. CDR3 sequence (DNA): TGTGCCAGCAGCCCAACAAGTAGCGGGAGGGCCCTGTCAGATACGCAGTATTTT.